This T cell receptor (beta chain) appears in the sequencing data of a study of CD8 T cells in Susac syndrome. V was shortened by 4 bases and J by 4 bases, with 23 bases between the two germline ends. Germline V gene data show CDR1 as SGHRS and CDR2 as YFSETQ. This CDR3 is built from 17 residues. Random hexamers primed reverse transcription of about 0.45 to 1 ug RNA. Amplification of the TCR beta CDR3 was carried out by immunoSEQ multiplex PCR, which spanned a total of 54 Vbeta and 13 Jbeta segments. TCRdb analysed the immunoSEQ multiplex PCR reads with MiXCR anew, one entry per CDR3 protein. The table shows about 290,000 distinct CDR3 sequences, with roughly 85% occurring only once. From blood CD8+ and CD4+ T cells, TCR beta sequences were generated.

The chain combines TRBV5-1 with TRBJ1-2; no reliable D call. The sequencing input was CD8+ T cells from PBMCs. This clonotype was sampled from a human donor with multiple sclerosis. The CDR3 nucleotides are TGCGCCAGCAGCCCATACGGGCCCCGGCTGGTTGGCTATGGCTACACCTTC. Its protein is CASSPYGPRLVGYGYTF.